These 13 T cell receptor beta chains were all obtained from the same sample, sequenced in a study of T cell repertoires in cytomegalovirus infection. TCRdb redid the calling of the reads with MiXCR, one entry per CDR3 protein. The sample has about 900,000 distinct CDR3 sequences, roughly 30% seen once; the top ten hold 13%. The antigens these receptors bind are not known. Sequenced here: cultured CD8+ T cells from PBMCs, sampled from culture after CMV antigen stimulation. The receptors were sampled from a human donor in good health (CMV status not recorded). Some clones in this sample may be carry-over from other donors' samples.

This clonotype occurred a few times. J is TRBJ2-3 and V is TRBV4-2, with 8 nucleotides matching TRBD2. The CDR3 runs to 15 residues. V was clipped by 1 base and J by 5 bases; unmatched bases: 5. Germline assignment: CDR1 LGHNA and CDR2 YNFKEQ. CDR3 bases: TGTGCCAGCAGCCAAGTCGGGGGGGCAGGAGATACGCAGTATTTT. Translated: CASSQVGGAGDTQYF.

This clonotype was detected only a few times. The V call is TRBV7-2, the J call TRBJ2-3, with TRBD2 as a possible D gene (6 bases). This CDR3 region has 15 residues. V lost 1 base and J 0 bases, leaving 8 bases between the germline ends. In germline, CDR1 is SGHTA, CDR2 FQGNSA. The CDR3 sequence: CASSLGLGSTDTQYF. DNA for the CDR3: TGTGCCAGCAGCTTAGGACTAGGGAGCACAGATACGCAGTATTTT.

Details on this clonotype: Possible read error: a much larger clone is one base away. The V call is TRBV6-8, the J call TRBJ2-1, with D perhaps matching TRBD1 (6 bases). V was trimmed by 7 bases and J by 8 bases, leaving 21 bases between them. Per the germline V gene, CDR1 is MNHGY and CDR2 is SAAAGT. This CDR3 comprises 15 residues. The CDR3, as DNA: TGTGCCAGCAACAAGGACAGTTTGACCGGGGATGAGCAGTTCTTC. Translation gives CASNKDSLTGDEQFF.

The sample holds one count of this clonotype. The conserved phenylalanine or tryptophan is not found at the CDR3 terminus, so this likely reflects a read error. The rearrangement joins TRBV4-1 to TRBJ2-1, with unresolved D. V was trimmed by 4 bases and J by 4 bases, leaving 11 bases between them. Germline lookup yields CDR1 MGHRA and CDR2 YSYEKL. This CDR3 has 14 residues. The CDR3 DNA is TGCGCCAGCAGCCCCCGCCAGACTTACAATGAGCAGTTCATC. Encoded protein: CASSPRQTYNEQFI.

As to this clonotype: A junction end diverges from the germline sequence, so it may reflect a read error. CDR3 sequence reads: CTSRTISGGVYEQFF. Written as DNA, the CDR3 is TGTACCAGCAGAACGATTAGCGGGGGGGTCTATGAGCAGTTCTTC. The V call is TRBV7-3, the J call TRBJ2-1, with 11 bases fitting TRBD2. Per the germline V gene, CDR1 is SGHTA and CDR2 is FQGTGA. The CDR3 sequence is 15 residues long.

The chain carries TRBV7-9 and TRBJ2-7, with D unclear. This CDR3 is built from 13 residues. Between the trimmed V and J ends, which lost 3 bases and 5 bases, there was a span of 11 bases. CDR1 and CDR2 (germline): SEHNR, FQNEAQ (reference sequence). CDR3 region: CASSLAGNHEQYF. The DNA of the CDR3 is TGTGCCAGCAGCTTGGCCGGTAACCACGAGCAGTACTTC.

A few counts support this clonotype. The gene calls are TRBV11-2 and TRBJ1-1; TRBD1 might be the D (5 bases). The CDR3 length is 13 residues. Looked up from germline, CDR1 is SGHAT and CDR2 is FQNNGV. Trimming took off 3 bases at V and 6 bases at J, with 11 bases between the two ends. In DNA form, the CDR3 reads TGTGCCAGCAGCTTTCAGGGCCCCCCTGAAGCTTTCTTT. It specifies CASSFQGPPEAFF.

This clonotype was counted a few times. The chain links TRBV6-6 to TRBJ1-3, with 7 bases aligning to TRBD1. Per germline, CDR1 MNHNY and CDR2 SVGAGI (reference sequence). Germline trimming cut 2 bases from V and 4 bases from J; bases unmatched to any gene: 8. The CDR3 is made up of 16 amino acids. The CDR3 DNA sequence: TGTGCCAGCAGTTACGCTTTTACGGGACAGGGAAACACCATATATTTT. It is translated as CASSYAFTGQGNTIYF.

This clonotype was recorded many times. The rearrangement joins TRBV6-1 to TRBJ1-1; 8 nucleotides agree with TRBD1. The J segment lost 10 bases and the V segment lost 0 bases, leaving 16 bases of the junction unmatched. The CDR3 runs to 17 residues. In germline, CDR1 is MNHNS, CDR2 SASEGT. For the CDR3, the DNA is TGTGCCAGCAGTGAAGCGAACCCCCTAGACAGGGGATTTTCAGCTTTCTTT. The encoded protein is CASSEANPLDRGFSAFF.

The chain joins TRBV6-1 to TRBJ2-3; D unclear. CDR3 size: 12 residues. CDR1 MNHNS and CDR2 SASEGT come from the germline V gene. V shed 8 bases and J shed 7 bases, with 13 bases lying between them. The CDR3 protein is CASPRVKHTQYF. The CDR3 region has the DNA TGTGCCAGCCCTCGCGTTAAGCATACGCAGTATTTT.

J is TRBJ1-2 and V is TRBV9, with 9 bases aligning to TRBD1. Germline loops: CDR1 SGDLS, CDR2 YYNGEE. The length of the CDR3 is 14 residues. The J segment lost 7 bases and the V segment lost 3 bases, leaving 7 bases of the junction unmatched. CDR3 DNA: TGTGCCAGCAGCGCCGGGACAGGGAAAAGTGGCTACACCTTC. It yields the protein CASSAGTGKSGYTF.

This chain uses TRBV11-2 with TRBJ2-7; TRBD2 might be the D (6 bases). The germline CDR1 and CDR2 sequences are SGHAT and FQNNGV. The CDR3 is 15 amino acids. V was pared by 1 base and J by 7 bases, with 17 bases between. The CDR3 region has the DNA TGTGCCAGCAGCTTAGGGGTAGCGGAAGCCTGGGAGCAGTACTTC. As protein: CASSLGVAEAWEQYF.

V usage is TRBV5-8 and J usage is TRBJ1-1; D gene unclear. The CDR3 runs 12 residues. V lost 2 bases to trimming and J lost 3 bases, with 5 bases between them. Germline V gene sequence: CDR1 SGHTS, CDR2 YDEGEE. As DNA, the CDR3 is TGTGCCAGCAGCTTTCCTTACACTGAAGCTTTCTTT. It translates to CASSFPYTEAFF.